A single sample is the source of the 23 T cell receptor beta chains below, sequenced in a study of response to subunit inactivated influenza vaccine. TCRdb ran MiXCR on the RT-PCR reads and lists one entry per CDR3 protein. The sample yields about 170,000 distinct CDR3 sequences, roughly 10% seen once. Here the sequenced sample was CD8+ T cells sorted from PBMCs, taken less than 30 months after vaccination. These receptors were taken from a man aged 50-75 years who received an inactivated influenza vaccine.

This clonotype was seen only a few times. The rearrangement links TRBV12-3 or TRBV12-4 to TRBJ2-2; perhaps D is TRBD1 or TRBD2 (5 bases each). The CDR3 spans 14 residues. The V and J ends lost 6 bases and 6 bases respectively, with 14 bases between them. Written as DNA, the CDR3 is TGTGCCAGCAGGCCACCGCGAGGGGCCGGGGAGCTGTTTTTT. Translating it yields CASRPPRGAGELFF.

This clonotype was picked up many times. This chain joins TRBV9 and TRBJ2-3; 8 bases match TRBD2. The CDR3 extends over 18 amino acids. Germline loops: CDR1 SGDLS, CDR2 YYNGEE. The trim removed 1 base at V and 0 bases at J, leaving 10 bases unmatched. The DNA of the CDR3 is TGTGCCAGCAGCGTATTTTCCGGACTAGCAGTCAGCACAGATACGCAGTATTTT. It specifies CASSVFSGLAVSTDTQYF. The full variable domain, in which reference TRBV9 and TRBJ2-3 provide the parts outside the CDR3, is DSGVTQTPKHLITATGQRVTLRCSPRSGDLSVYWYQQSLDQGLQFLIQYYNGEERAKGNILERFSAQQFPDLHSELNLSSLELGDSALYFCASSVFSGLAVSTDTQYFGPGTRLTVL.

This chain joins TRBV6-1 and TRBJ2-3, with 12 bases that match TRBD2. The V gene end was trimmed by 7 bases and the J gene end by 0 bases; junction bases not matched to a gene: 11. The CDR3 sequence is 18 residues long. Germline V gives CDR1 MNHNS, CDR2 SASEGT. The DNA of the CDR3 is TGTGCCAGCATGATACGGAGGACTAGCGGGATTAGCACAGATACGCAGTATTTT. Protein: CASMIRRTSGISTDTQYF.

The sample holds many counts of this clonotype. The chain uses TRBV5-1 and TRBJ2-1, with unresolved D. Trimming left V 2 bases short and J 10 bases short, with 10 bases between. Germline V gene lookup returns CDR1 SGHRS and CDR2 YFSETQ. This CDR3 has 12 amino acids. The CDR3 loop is CASSFRPAEQFF. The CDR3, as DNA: TGCGCCAGCAGCTTCCGGCCGGCCGAGCAGTTCTTC.

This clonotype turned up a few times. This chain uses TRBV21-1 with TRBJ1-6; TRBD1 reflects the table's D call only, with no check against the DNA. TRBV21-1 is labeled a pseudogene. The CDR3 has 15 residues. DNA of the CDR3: TGTGCCAGCAGCACCCGGACAAGGCAAAATTCACCCCTCCACTTT. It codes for CASSTRTRQNSPLHF.

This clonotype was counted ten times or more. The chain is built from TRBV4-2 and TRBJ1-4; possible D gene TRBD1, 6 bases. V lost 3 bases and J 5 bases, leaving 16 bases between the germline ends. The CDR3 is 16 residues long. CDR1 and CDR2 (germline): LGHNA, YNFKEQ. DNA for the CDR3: TGTGCCAGCAGCCAGAGAACAGGGACTCCGAATGAAAAACTGTTTTTT. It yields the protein CASSQRTGTPNEKLFF.

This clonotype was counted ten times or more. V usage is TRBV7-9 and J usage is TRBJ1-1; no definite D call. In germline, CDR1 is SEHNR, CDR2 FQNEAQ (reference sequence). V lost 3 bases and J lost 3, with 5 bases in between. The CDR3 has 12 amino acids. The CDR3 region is CASSFGDTEAFF. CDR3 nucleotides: TGTGCCAGCAGCTTTGGCGACACTGAAGCTTTCTTT.

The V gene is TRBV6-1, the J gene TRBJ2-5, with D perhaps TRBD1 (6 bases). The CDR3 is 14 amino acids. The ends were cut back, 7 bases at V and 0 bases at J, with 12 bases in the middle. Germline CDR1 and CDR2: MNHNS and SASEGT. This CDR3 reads CASTYTGYQETQYF. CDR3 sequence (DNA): TGTGCCAGCACCTATACAGGGTACCAAGAGACCCAGTACTTC.

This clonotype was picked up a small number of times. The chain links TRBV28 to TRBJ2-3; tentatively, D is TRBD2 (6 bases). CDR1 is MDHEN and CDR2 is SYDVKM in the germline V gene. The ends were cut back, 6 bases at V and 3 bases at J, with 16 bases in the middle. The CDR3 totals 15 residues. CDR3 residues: CASRLTGVDTDTQYF. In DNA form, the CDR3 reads TGTGCCAGCAGACTCACGGGGGTGGATACAGATACGCAGTATTTT.

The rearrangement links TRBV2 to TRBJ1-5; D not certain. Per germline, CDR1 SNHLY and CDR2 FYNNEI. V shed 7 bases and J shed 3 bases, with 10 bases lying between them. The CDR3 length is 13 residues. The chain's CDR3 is CASKDLFNQPQHF. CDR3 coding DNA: TGTGCCAGCAAGGATCTCTTCAATCAGCCCCAGCATTTT.

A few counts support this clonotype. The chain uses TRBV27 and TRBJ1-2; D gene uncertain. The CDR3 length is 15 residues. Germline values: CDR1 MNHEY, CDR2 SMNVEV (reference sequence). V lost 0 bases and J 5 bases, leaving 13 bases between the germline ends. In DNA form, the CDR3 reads TGTGCCAGCAGTTTATCCGGTACCCTGACGTATGGCTACACCTTC. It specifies CASSLSGTLTYGYTF.

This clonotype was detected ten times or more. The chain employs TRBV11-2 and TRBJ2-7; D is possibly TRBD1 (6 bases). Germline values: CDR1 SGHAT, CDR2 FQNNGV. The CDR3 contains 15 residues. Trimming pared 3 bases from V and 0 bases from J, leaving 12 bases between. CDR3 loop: CASSLGAHPSYEQYF. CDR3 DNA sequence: TGTGCCAGCAGCTTGGGGGCTCACCCCTCCTACGAGCAGTACTTC.

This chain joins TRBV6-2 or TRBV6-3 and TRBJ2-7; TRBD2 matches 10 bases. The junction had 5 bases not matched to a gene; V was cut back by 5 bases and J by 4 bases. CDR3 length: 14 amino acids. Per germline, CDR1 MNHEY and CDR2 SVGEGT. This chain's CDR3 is CASSNQLAGYEQYF. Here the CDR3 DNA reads TGTGCCAGCAGTAATCAACTAGCGGGATACGAGCAGTACTTC.

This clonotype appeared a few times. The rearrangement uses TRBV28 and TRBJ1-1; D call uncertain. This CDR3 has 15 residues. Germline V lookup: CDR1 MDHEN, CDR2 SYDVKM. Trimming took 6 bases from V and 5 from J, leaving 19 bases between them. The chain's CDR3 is CASRSSADGKTEAFF. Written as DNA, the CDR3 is TGTGCCAGCAGGAGCTCGGCAGACGGAAAGACTGAAGCTTTCTTT. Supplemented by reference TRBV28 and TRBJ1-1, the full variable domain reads DVKVTQSSRYLVKRTGEKVFLECVQDMDHENMFWYRQDPGLGLRLIYFSYDVKMKEKGDIPEGYSVSREKKERFSLILESASTNQTSMYLCASRSSADGKTEAFFGQGTRLTVV.

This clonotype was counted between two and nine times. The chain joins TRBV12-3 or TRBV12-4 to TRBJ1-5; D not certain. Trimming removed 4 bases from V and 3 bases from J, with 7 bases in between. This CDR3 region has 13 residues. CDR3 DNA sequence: TGTGCCAGCAGTTCCAGAACCAATCAGCCCCAGCATTTT. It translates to CASSSRTNQPQHF.

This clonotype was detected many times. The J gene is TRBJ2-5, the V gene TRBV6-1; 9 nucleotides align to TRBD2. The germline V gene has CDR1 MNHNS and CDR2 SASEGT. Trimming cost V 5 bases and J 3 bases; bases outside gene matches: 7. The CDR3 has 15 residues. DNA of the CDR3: TGTGCCAGCAGTCTCCTTCTAGCGGGGAAAGAGACCCAGTACTTC. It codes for CASSLLLAGKETQYF.

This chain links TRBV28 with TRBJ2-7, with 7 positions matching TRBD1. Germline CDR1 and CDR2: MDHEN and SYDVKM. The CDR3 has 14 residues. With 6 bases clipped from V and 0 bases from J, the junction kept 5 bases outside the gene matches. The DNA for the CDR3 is TGTGCCAGCAGGGGACAGCTCCTCTCCTACGAGCAGTACTTC. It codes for CASRGQLLSYEQYF.

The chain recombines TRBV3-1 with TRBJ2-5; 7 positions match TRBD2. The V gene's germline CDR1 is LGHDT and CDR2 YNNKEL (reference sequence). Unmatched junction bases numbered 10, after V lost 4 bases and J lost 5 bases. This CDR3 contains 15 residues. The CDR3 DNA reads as TGTGCCAGCAGCCCACTGGGACGGGAGGAGGAGACCCAGTACTTC. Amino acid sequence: CASSPLGREEETQYF.

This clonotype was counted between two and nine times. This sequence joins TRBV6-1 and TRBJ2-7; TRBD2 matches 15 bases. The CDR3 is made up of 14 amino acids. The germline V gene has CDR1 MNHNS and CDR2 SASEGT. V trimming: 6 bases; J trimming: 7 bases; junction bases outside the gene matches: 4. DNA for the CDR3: TGTGCCAGCAGGGGACTAGCGGGGGGTGATGAGCAGTACTTC. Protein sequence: CASRGLAGGDEQYF.

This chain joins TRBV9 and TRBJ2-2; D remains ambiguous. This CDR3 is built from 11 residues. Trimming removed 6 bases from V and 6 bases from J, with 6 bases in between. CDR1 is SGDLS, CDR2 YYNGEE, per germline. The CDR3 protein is CASKGSGELFF. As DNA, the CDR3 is TGTGCCAGCAAGGGATCCGGGGAGCTGTTTTTT.

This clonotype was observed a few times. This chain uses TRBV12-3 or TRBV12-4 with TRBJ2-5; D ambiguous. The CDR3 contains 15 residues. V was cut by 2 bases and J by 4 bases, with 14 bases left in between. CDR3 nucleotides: TGTGCCAGCAGTTTAAACTCGGGTTGGGGAGAGACCCAGTACTTC. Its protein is CASSLNSGWGETQYF.

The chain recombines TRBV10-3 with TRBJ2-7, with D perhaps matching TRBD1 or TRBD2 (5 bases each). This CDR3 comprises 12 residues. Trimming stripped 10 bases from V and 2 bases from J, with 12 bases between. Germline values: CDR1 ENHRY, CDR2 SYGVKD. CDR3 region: CATGTGAYEQYF. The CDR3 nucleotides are TGTGCCACGGGGACGGGCGCCTACGAGCAGTACTTC.

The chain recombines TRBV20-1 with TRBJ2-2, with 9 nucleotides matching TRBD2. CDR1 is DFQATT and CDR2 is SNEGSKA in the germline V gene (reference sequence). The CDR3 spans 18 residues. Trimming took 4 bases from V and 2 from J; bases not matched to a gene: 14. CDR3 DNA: TGCAGTGCTAAGGGGGCGGGAGGGCCCTTTGTAAACACCGGGGAGCTGTTTTTT. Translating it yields CSAKGAGGPFVNTGELFF.